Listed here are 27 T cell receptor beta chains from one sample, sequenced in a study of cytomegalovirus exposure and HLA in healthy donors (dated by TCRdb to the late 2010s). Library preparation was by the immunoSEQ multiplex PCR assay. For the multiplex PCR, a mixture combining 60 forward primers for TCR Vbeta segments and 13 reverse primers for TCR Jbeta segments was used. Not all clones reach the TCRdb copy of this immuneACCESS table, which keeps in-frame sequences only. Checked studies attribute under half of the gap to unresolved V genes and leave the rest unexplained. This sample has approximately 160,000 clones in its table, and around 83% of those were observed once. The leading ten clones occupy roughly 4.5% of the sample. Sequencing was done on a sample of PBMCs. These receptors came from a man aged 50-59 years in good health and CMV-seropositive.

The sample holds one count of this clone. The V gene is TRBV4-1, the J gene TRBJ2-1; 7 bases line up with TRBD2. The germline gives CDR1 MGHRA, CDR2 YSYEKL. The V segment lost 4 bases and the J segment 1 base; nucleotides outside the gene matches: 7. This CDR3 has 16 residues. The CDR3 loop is CASSLETSRSYNEQFF. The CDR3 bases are TGCGCCAGCAGCCTAGAGACTAGCAGGTCCTACAATGAGCAGTTCTTC.

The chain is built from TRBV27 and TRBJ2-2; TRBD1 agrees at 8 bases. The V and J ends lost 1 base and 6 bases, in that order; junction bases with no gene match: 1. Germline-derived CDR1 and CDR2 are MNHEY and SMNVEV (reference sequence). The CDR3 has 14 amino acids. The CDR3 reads CASSLFRGPGELFF. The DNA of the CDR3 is TGTGCCAGCAGTTTATTCAGGGGGCCCGGGGAGCTGTTTTTT.

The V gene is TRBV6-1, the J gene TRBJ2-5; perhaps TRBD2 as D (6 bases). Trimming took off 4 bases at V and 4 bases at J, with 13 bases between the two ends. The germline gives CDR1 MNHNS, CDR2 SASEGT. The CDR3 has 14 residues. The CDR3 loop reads CASSATSLLETQYF. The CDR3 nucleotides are TGTGCCAGCAGTGCGACTAGTCTGTTAGAGACCCAGTACTTC.

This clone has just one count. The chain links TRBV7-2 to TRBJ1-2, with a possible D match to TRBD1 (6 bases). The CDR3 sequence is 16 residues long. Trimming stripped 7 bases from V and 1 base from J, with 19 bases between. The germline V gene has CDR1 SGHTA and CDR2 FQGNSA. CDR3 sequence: CASTFSGTNRNYGYTF. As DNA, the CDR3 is TGTGCCAGCACCTTCTCCGGGACAAACCGTAACTATGGCTACACCTTC.

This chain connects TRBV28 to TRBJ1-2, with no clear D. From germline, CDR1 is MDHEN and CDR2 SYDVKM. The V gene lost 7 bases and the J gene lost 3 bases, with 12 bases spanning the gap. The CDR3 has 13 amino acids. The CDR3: CASTGRGYYGYTF. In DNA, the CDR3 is TGTGCCAGCACCGGCCGGGGTTACTATGGCTACACCTTC.

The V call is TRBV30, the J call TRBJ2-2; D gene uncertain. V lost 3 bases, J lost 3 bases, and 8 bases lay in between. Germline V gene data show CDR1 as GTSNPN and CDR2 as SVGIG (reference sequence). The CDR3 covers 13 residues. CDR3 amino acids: CAWRAGYTGELFF. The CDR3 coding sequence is TGTGCCTGGAGGGCCGGGTACACCGGGGAGCTGTTTTTT.

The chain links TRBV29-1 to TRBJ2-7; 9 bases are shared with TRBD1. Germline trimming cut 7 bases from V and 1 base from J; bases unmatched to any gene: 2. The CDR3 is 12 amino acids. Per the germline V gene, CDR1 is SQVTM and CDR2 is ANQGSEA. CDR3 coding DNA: TGCAGCGCCGGGACAGGGTCCTACGAGCAGTACTTC. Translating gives CSAGTGSYEQYF.

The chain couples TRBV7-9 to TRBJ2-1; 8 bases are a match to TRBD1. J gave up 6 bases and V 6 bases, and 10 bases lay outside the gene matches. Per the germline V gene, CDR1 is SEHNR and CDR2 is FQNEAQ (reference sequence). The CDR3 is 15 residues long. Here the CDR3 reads CASSHRGQASNEQFF. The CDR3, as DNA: TGTGCCAGCAGTCACAGGGGACAGGCATCCAATGAGCAGTTCTTC.

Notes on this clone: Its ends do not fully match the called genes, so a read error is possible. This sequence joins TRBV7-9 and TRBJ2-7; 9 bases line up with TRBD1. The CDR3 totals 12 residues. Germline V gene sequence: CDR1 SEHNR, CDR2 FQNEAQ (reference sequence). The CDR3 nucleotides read TGTTCCAGCAGCTGGACAGGGGTCGAGCAGTACTTC. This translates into CSSSWTGVEQYF. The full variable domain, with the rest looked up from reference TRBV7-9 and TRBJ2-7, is DTGVSQNPRHKITKRGQNVTFRCDPISEHNRLYWYRQTLGQGPEFLTYFQNEAQLEKSRLLSDRFSAERPKGSFSTLEIQRTEQGDSAMYLCSSSWTGVEQYFGPGTRLTVT.

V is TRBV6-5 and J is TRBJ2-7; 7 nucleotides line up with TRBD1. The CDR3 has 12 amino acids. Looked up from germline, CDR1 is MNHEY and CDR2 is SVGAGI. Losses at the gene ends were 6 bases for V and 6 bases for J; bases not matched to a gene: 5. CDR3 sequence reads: CASSYRGGEQYF. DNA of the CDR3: TGTGCCAGCAGCTACAGGGGTGGCGAGCAGTACTTC.

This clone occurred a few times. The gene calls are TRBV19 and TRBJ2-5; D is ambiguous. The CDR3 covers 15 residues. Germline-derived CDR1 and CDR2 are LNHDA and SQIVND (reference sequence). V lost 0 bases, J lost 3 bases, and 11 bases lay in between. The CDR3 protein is CASSIDLREKETQYF. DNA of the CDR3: TGTGCCAGTAGTATAGATCTTCGAGAAAAAGAGACCCAGTACTTC.

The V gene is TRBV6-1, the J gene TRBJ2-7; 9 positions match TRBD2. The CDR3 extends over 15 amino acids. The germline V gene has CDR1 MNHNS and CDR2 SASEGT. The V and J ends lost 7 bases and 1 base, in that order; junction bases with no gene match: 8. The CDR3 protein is CASMRGGGESYEQYF. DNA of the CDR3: TGTGCCAGCATGAGGGGCGGGGGGGAGTCCTACGAGCAGTACTTC.

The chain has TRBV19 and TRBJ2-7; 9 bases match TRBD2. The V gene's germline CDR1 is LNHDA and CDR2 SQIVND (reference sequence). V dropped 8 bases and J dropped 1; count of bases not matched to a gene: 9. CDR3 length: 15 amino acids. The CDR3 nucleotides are TGTGCCAGTTTCTTTGCGGGGGGGCCATCCTACGAGCAGTACTTC. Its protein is CASFFAGGPSYEQYF.

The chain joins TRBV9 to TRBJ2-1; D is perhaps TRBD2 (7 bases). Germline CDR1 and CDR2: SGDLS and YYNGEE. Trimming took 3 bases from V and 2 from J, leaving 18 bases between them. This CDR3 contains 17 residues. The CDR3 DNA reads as TGTGCCAGCAGCGACAGGGCTAGCGGAGGAACCTACAATGAGCAGTTCTTC. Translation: CASSDRASGGTYNEQFF.

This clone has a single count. CDR3 protein: CASSRQTGVSSYEQYF. DNA for the CDR3: TGTGCCAGTAGTAGACAGACAGGGGTAAGCTCCTACGAGCAGTACTTC. The rearrangement uses TRBV19 and TRBJ2-7, with 8 bases fitting TRBD1. This CDR3 is built from 16 residues. Per germline, CDR1 LNHDA and CDR2 SQIVND (reference sequence). Trimming cost V 4 bases and J 0 bases; bases outside gene matches: 8.

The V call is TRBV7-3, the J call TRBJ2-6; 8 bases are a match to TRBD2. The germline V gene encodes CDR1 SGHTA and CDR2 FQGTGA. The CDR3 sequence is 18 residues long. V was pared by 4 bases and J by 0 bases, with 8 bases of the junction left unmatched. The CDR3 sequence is CASSSPSGSISGANVLTF. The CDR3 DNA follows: TGTGCCAGCAGCTCCCCCAGCGGGAGTATCTCTGGGGCCAACGTCCTGACTTTC.

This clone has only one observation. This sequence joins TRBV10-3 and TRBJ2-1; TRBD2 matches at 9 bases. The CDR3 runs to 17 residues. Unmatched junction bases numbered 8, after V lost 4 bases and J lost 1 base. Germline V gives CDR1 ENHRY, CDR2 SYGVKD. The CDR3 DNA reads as TGTGCCATCAGTGTAGGGCGGGGGGGCACTTCCTACAATGAGCAGTTCTTC. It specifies CAISVGRGGTSYNEQFF.

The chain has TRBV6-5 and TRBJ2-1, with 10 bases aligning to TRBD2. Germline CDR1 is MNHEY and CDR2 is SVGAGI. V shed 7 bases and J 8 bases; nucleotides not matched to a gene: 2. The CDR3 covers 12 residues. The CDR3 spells CASIGLADEQFF. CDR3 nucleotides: TGTGCCAGCATAGGACTAGCGGATGAGCAGTTCTTC.

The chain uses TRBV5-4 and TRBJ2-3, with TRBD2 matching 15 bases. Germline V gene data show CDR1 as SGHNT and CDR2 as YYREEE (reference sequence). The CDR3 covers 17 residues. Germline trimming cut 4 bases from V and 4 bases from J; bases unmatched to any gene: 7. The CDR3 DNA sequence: TGTGCCAGCAGCCCAGGACTAGCGGGGGGGGTGGCAGATACGCAGTATTTT. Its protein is CASSPGLAGGVADTQYF.

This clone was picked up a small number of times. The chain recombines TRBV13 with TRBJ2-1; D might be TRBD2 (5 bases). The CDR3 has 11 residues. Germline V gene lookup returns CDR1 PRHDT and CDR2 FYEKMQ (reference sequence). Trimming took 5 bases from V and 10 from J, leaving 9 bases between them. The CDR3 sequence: CASSPGLEQFF. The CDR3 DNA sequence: TGTGCCAGCAGCCCAGGACTGGAGCAGTTCTTC.

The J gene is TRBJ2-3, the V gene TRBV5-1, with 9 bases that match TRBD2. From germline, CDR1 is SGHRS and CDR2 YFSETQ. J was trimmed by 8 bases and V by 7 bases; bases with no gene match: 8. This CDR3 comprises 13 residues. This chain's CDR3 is CASRTSDKVTQYF. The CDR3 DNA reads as TGCGCCAGCCGGACTAGCGATAAGGTTACGCAGTATTTT. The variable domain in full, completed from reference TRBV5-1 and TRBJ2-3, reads KAGVTQTPRYLIKTRGQQVTLSCSPISGHRSVSWYQQTPGQGLQFLFEYFSETQRNKGNFPGRFSGRQFSNSRSEMNVSTLELGDSALYLCASRTSDKVTQYFGPGTRLTVL.

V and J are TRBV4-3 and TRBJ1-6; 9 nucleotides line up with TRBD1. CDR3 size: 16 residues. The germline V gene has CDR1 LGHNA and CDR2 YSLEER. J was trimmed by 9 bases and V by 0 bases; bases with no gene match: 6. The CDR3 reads CASSQDGDRVGSPLHF. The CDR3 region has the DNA TGCGCCAGCAGCCAAGATGGGGACAGGGTAGGTTCACCCCTCCACTTT.

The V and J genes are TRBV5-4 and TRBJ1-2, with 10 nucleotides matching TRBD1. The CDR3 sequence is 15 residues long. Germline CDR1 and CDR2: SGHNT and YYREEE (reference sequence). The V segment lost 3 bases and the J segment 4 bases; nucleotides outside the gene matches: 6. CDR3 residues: CASSSRQGAVYGYTF. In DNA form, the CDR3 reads TGTGCCAGCAGCTCACGACAGGGGGCAGTCTATGGCTACACCTTC.

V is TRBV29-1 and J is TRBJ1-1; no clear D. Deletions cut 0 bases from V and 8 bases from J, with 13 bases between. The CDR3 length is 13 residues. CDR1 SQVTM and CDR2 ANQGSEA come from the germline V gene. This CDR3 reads CSVEDGRSQEAFF. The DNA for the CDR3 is TGCAGCGTTGAAGATGGGAGGAGTCAGGAAGCTTTCTTT.

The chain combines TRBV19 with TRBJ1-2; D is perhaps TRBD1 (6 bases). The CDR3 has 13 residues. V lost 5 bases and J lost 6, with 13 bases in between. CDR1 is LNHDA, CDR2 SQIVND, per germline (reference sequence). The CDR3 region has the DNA TGTGCCAGTAGTGGTGCAGGGGTAGATGGCTACACCTTC. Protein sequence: CASSGAGVDGYTF.

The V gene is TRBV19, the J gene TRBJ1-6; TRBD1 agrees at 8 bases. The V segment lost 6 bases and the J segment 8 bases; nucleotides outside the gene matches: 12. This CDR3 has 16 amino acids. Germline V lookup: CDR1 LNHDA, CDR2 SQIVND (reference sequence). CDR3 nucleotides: TGTGCCAGTAGAGAAACTGGACAGGGACTGTATTCACCCCTCCACTTT. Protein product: CASRETGQGLYSPLHF.

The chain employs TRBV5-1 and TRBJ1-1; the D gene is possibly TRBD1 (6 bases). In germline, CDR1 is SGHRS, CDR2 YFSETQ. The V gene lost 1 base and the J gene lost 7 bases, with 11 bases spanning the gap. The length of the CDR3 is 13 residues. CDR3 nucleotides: TGCGCCAGCAGCTTGACCGGGACATATGAAGCTTTCTTT. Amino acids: CASSLTGTYEAFF. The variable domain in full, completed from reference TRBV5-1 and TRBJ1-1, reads KAGVTQTPRYLIKTRGQQVTLSCSPISGHRSVSWYQQTPGQGLQFLFEYFSETQRNKGNFPGRFSGRQFSNSRSEMNVSTLELGDSALYLCASSLTGTYEAFFGQGTRLTVV.